Listed below are T cell receptor beta chains from one sample, sequenced in a study of T-cell reconstitution after alpha-beta-depleted transplantation in children. TCRdb itself ran the PCR reads through MiXCR, one entry per CDR3 protein. The repertoire holds some 550,000 distinct CDR3 sequences, with roughly 23% as singletons. The sequences come from PBMCs, mostly from graft donor cells, collected 360 days after TCRalphabeta/CD19-depleted stem cell transplant. These receptors all stem from a boy younger than two who had a stem cell transplant for acute myeloid leukemia, so the T cells may come from the graft donor. The CDR3 runs from the conserved cysteine through the conserved F or W. The order of the fields is clone size, J gene, V gene, D gene, CDR3 DNA, CDR3 protein. The D gene is left open where the match is weak. The size of a clone is reported for some rows only, either as once, few or many, or as a class for expanded clones.

many	TRBJ2-1	TRBV29-1	NA	TGCAGCGTTGAAAACGACGGTGCCACATACAATGAGCAGTTCTTC	CSVENDGATYNEQFF
many	TRBJ2-6	TRBV20-1	NA	TGCAGTGCTAAAGGGGGAATTTCTGGGGCCAACGTCCTGACTTTC	CSAKGGISGANVLTF
many	TRBJ1-2	TRBV11-2	TRBD1	TGTGCCAGCAGCGTACAGGGGAACTATGGCTACACCTTC	CASSVQGNYGYTF
once	TRBJ2-1	TRBV29-1	TRBD1	TGCAGCGTTTTATGGGACAGTTACAATGAGCAGTTCTTC	CSVLWDSYNEQFF
many	TRBJ2-5	TRBV6-6	TRBD2	TGTGCCAGCAGATTCCTGGCTTTTCGGGGGGGGGCCGCGTACCAAGAGACCCAGTACTTC	CASRFLAFRGGAAYQETQYF
NA	TRBJ2-1	TRBV6-1	NA	TGTGCCAGCACCTCACTAGTTGGCGTCGACAATGAGCAGTTCTTC	CASTSLVGVDNEQFF
few	TRBJ2-7	TRBV5-5	TRBD1	TGTGCCAGCAGCTCTTCAGATTGGACAGGAAGCTCCTACGAGCAGTACTTC	CASSSSDWTGSSYEQYF
NA	TRBJ2-1	TRBV4-2	NA	TGTGCCAGCAGCCCGGAACTCCTCCCCAAGAGTTACAATGAGCAGTTCTTC	CASSPELLPKSYNEQFF
NA	TRBJ2-3	TRBV11-3	TRBD2	TGTGCCAGCAGCTTCCTAGCGGGGGGCACAGATACGCAGTATTTT	CASSFLAGGTDTQYF
NA	TRBJ2-1	TRBV6-2/TRBV6-3	NA	TGTGCCAGCAGTTGGTCTGGAGAGCAGTACAATGAGCAGTTCTTC	CASSWSGEQYNEQFF
NA	TRBJ2-1	TRBV11-2	TRBD1	TGTGCCAGCAGCTTAATTGGGACAGAGTACAATGAGCAGTTCTTC	CASSLIGTEYNEQFF
many	TRBJ2-3	TRBV20-1	TRBD2	TGCAGTGCTAGCGGGGAGGGTACAGATACGCAGTATTTT	CSASGEGTDTQYF
NA	TRBJ2-1	TRBV28	NA	TGTGCCAGCAGTACGGACAGGGACCGACTAGCACAAAAACAGTTCTTC	CASSTDRDRLAQKQFF
few	TRBJ2-1	TRBV20-1	TRBD2	TGCAGTGCTAGATCGGGACTAGCGGGGAGACCAACCTACAATGAGCAGTTCTTC	CSARSGLAGRPTYNEQFF
few	TRBJ1-4	TRBV12-3/TRBV12-4	NA	TGTGCCAGCAGTTTTGCAACTAATGAAAAACTGTTTTTT	CASSFATNEKLFF
few	TRBJ1-5	TRBV6-2/TRBV6-3	TRBD1	TGTGCCAGCAGTTACCGGGACAGGGATCAGCCCCAGCATTTT	CASSYRDRDQPQHF
NA	TRBJ2-3	TRBV2	NA	TGTGCCAGCAGTCCCCGGGCACTAAGCGGACCACATGGTACGCAGTATTTT	CASSPRALSGPHGTQYF
NA	TRBJ2-1	TRBV7-2	NA	TGTGCCATGAGCCCCGGGACATCAGCAGTGGTCTTC	CAMSPGTSAVVF
NA	TRBJ2-5	TRBV20-1	NA	TGCAGTGCTAGAGATAAACCAGGGGGGACGGAGACCCAGTACTTC	CSARDKPGGTETQYF
many	TRBJ2-3	TRBV12-3/TRBV12-4	TRBD2	TGTGCCAGCAGTTTAGACGGGACTAGAACAGATACGCAGTATTTT	CASSLDGTRTDTQYF
few	TRBJ2-5	TRBV20-1	TRBD2	TGCAGTGCTAGAGATAGTAGGACTAGTCAAGAGACCCAGTACTTC	CSARDSRTSQETQYF
many	TRBJ2-7	TRBV20-1	NA	TGCAGTGCTAGTCGTAGGGCCTCCTACGAGCAGTACTTC	CSASRRASYEQYF
NA	TRBJ2-1	TRBV5-1	TRBD1	TGCGCCAGCAGCTTTACTAGTGGGACAGTCTACAATGAGCAGTTCTTC	CASSFTSGTVYNEQFF
NA	TRBJ1-5	TRBV12-3/TRBV12-4	NA	TGTGCCAGCAGTACGGCGGGCAATCAGCCCCAGCATTTT	CASSTAGNQPQHF
NA	TRBJ1-1	TRBV20-1	NA	TGCAGTGCTAGAGAGGGGTTTGAAGCTTTCTTT	CSAREGFEAFF
NA	TRBJ1-3	TRBV20-1	TRBD1	TGCAGTGCTGGGAGACAGGGAGGAAACACCATATATTTT	CSAGRQGGNTIYF
many	TRBJ2-5	TRBV20-1	TRBD2	TGCAGTGCTCGGACTAGCGGCAGGGAGACCCAGTACTTC	CSARTSGRETQYF
NA	TRBJ1-6	TRBV11-2	NA	TGTGCCAGCAGCTTATCCCAAATACGGCCCTCCTATAATTCACCCCTCCACTTT	CASSLSQIRPSYNSPLHF
NA	TRBJ1-5	TRBV29-1	TRBD1	TGCAGCGTCGGGGACAGTACAAGGCCCCAGCATTTT	CSVGDSTRPQHF
NA	TRBJ1-2	TRBV6-5	NA	TGTGCCAGCAGTTCATTCTATACAGGGTTATATGGCTACACCTTC	CASSSFYTGLYGYTF
NA	TRBJ2-2	TRBV12-3/TRBV12-4	TRBD1	TGTGCCAGCATAGGGTGCCTTCTGGACAGGGATCACACCGGGGAGCTGTTTTTT	CASIGCLLDRDHTGELFF
many	TRBJ2-1	TRBV19	NA	TGTGCCAGTAGTATAATCACGTCCTACAATGAGCAGTTCTTC	CASSIITSYNEQFF
many	TRBJ2-7	TRBV12-3/TRBV12-4	TRBD1	TGTGCCAGCAGTCCCCAGACAGGGGGCATCCCCTACGAGCAGTACTTC	CASSPQTGGIPYEQYF
few	TRBJ1-5	TRBV12-3/TRBV12-4	NA	TGTGCCAGCAGTTTGGGCAGTACCGTCGATCAGCCCCAGCATTTT	CASSLGSTVDQPQHF
NA	TRBJ2-3	TRBV20-1	TRBD2	TGCAGTGCTAGAGGGCGGGAGGGCACAGATACGCAGTATTTT	CSARGREGTDTQYF
NA	TRBJ2-5	TRBV7-9	TRBD1	TGTGCCAGCAGCTTACCGGGACAGGGGACGGTCGCAGAGACCCAGTACTTC	CASSLPGQGTVAETQYF
NA	TRBJ2-3	TRBV10-3	NA	TGTGCCATCAGTGACGGAGTCGATACGCAGTATTTT	CAISDGVDTQYF